Following are 23 T cell receptor beta chains from one sample sequenced in a study of cytomegalovirus exposure and HLA in healthy donors. The PCR was carried out with 60 Vbeta primers and 13 Jbeta primers. TCRdb's copy holds only in-frame clones and misses some; the assay was immunoSEQ multiplex PCR. The sample's table shows around 110,000 clones. Input material: PBMCs. The receptor set was obtained from a man aged 25 to 40 in good health and CMV-seronegative.

CDR3 DNA sequence: TGTGCCAGCAGTGACTGGTCTGGCATGAACACTGAAGCTTTCTTT. Residues: CASSDWSGMNTEAFF. The V and J genes are TRBV2 and TRBJ1-1, with D uncertain. This CDR3 has 15 amino acids. Germline CDR1 and CDR2: SNHLY and FYNNEI. V gave up 3 bases and J gave up 0 bases, with 11 bases separating them.

The J gene is TRBJ1-1, the V gene TRBV6-6; perhaps TRBD1 as D (6 bases). This CDR3 contains 13 residues. Trimming stripped 6 bases from V and 10 bases from J, with 18 bases between. CDR1 and CDR2 (germline): MNHNY, SVGAGI (reference sequence). CDR3 nucleotide sequence: TGTGCCAGCAGCTCTGGGCATTCAGGGGTAGCTTTCTTT. Translated, it gives CASSSGHSGVAFF.

This chain links TRBV18 with TRBJ2-7; a weak D match, TRBD1 (6 bases). CDR3 length: 14 residues. Germline V gene data show CDR1 as KGHSH and CDR2 as LQKENI. V lost 8 bases to trimming and J lost 6 bases, with 20 bases between them. The CDR3 bases are TGTGCCAGCACTATAGCAGGGGACGGAGTCGAGCAGTACTTC. This translates into CASTIAGDGVEQYF.

The chain has TRBV4-1 and TRBJ1-4; the D gene is possibly TRBD1 (6 bases). Trimming took off 0 bases at V and 8 bases at J, with 13 bases between the two ends. The CDR3 covers 15 residues. CDR1 and CDR2 (germline): MGHRA, YSYEKL. The CDR3 DNA is TGCGCCAGCAGCCAAGATGCGACAGGTCAAGAAAAACTGTTTTTT. Encoded protein: CASSQDATGQEKLFF.

This sequence joins TRBV5-1 and TRBJ1-1; 8 bases align to TRBD1. The CDR3 length is 14 residues. Germline V gene sequence: CDR1 SGHRS, CDR2 YFSETQ. V gave up 4 bases and J gave up 1 base; unmatched junction bases: 3. CDR3 DNA: TGCGCCAGCAGCACCGACAGGGGGAACACTGAAGCTTTCTTT. Its protein product is CASSTDRGNTEAFF.

The V and J genes are TRBV6-5 and TRBJ2-4, with D perhaps TRBD1 (7 bases). Trimming pared 6 bases from V and 6 bases from J, leaving 18 bases between. This CDR3 comprises 15 residues. The germline V gene encodes CDR1 MNHEY and CDR2 SVGAGI. The CDR3 sequence: CASSQPAGGTNIQYF. The DNA of the CDR3 is TGTGCCAGCAGCCAACCGGCAGGGGGGACAAACATTCAGTACTTC.

This chain joins TRBV7-2 and TRBJ1-1, with no clear D. CDR1 SGHTA and CDR2 FQGNSA come from the germline V gene. The ends were cut back, 5 bases at V and 0 bases at J, with 10 bases in the middle. There are 14 residues in the CDR3. The CDR3 DNA is TGTGCCAGCAGCCCGCAGGCGTTGAACACTGAAGCTTTCTTT. The encoded protein is CASSPQALNTEAFF.

This chain joins TRBV5-6 and TRBJ1-5; D gene ambiguous. Looked up from germline, CDR1 is SGHDT and CDR2 is YYEEEE. The germline V and J ends were trimmed by 2 bases and 1 base, with 7 bases remaining between them. The CDR3 runs to 14 residues. The CDR3 coding sequence is TGTGCCAGCAGCTTTGGAGGGAGCAATCAGCCCCAGCATTTT. This encodes CASSFGGSNQPQHF.

The J gene is TRBJ2-3, the V gene TRBV6-5; D unclear. The CDR3 consists of 15 residues. The germline V gene encodes CDR1 MNHEY and CDR2 SVGAGI. V dropped 2 bases and J dropped 0 bases, with 9 bases sitting between them. CDR3 coding DNA: TGTGCCAGCAGTTACGACATCTCTAGCACAGATACGCAGTATTTT. Residues: CASSYDISSTDTQYF.

V is TRBV7-6 and J is TRBJ2-7; 9 bases agree with TRBD1. J lost 5 bases, V lost 4 bases, and 9 bases had no gene match. This CDR3 comprises 15 residues. Germline V gene sequence: CDR1 SGHVS, CDR2 FNYEAQ. CDR3 nucleotide sequence: TGTGCCAGCAGCTATCGGCCGGACAGGGGAGACGAGCAGTACTTC. Its protein product is CASSYRPDRGDEQYF.

The chain joins TRBV5-4 to TRBJ1-4, with a possible D match to TRBD1 (6 bases). CDR1 and CDR2 from the germline V gene are SGHNT and YYREEE (reference sequence). V lost 1 base, J lost 5 bases, and 12 bases lay in between. The CDR3 extends over 15 amino acids. The CDR3 DNA reads TGTGCCAGCAGCTTGACCGGGACACCAAATGAAAAACTGTTTTTT. It codes for CASSLTGTPNEKLFF.

The chain uses TRBV6-4 and TRBJ1-2; 7 nucleotides match TRBD1. Germline CDR1 is MRHNA and CDR2 is SNTAGT. V shed 9 bases, J shed 5 bases, and the junction held 18 bases outside the gene matches. This CDR3 contains 16 residues. The CDR3 protein is CARKSGGTAFHYGYTF. The CDR3 coding sequence is TGTGCCAGAAAATCGGGGGGGACAGCTTTTCATTATGGCTACACCTTC.

The rearrangement links TRBV5-1 to TRBJ1-6; 7 bases line up with TRBD1. Germline V gene lookup returns CDR1 SGHRS and CDR2 YFSETQ. The CDR3 is made up of 15 amino acids. Losses at the gene ends were 4 bases for V and 3 bases for J; bases not matched to a gene: 4. The chain's CDR3 is CASSTGQVYNSPLHF. The CDR3 nucleotides are TGCGCCAGCAGCACTGGACAGGTCTATAATTCACCCCTCCACTTT.

The CDR3 here is CASSPRTSGGAATQYF. The CDR3 DNA reads as TGTGCCAGCAGCCCACGGACTAGCGGGGGGGCGGCGACCCAGTACTTC. J is TRBJ2-5 and V is TRBV11-1, with 15 bases that match TRBD2. Germline lookup yields CDR1 SGHAT and CDR2 FQDESV (reference sequence). With V trimmed by 5 bases and J by 7 bases, 8 bases remained unmatched. This CDR3 comprises 16 residues.

The chain uses TRBV19 and TRBJ1-2; D is uncertain. Per germline, CDR1 LNHDA and CDR2 SQIVND (reference sequence). The CDR3 loop spans 13 amino acids. The V gene lost 3 bases and the J gene lost 2 bases, with 7 bases spanning the gap. The CDR3 is CASSISPNYGYTF. The CDR3 DNA reads as TGTGCCAGTAGTATTAGTCCGAACTATGGCTACACCTTC.

The chain couples TRBV27 to TRBJ2-1; D may be TRBD2 (6 bases). V shed 8 bases and J shed 3 bases, with 17 bases lying between them. The CDR3 extends over 15 amino acids. Germline V gene sequence: CDR1 MNHEY, CDR2 SMNVEV (reference sequence). The CDR3 region is CASGAGWGGYNEQFF. As DNA, the CDR3 is TGTGCCAGCGGGGCCGGTTGGGGAGGCTACAATGAGCAGTTCTTC.

The rearrangement uses TRBV5-1 and TRBJ2-3; D may be TRBD1 (6 bases). The CDR3 contains 15 residues. V lost 4 bases, J lost 0 bases, and 12 bases lay in between. Germline CDR1 SGHRS, CDR2 YFSETQ. DNA for the CDR3: TGCGCCAGCAGCCCGGACAGAGCAAGCACAGATACGCAGTATTTT. It encodes CASSPDRASTDTQYF.

This chain uses TRBV5-6 with TRBJ1-1; no clear D. CDR1 is SGHDT and CDR2 is YYEEEE in the germline V gene. CDR3 length: 15 residues. Deletions cut 3 bases from V and 0 bases from J, with 12 bases between. This chain's CDR3 is CASSSPRRVNTEAFF. The CDR3 region has the DNA TGTGCCAGCAGCTCTCCCCGACGGGTGAACACTGAAGCTTTCTTT.

This chain uses TRBV5-1 with TRBJ1-6, with a tentative D call TRBD1 (6 bases). With 0 bases removed from V and 9 bases from J, the gap between germline ends came to 22 bases. The germline gives CDR1 SGHRS, CDR2 YFSETQ. The CDR3 totals 18 residues. CDR3 sequence reads: CASSLAFGQGKGISPLHF. The CDR3 DNA reads as TGCGCCAGCAGCTTGGCCTTCGGGCAGGGGAAGGGAATTTCACCCCTCCACTTT.

V gene TRBV28 combines with J gene TRBJ1-5, with D perhaps TRBD1 (5 bases). V was cut by 6 bases and J by 2 bases, with 23 bases left in between. This CDR3 is built from 18 residues. Germline CDR1 and CDR2: MDHEN and SYDVKM. The CDR3 sequence: CASRHLSGGPGGNQPQHF. The CDR3 DNA follows: TGTGCCAGCAGACACCTCTCGGGAGGGCCGGGGGGCAATCAGCCCCAGCATTTT.

This chain links TRBV5-1 with TRBJ2-7; the match to TRBD2 covers 14 bases. In germline, CDR1 is SGHRS, CDR2 YFSETQ. This CDR3 region has 17 residues. J gave up 7 bases and V 4 bases, and 13 bases lay outside the gene matches. CDR3 nucleotide sequence: TGCGCCAGCAGCCCTGGACTAGCGGGGGGCCTCCTTACAGAGCAGTACTTC. Its protein product is CASSPGLAGGLLTEQYF.

The chain recombines TRBV28 with TRBJ2-7, with 8 positions matching TRBD2. Germline lookup yields CDR1 MDHEN and CDR2 SYDVKM. The CDR3 covers 15 residues. With 3 bases clipped from V and 7 bases from J, the junction kept 11 bases outside the gene matches. The CDR3 loop is CASSLSGGPSGEQYF. The CDR3, as DNA: TGTGCCAGCAGTTTGAGCGGGGGACCCTCGGGGGAGCAGTACTTC.

This chain connects TRBV7-8 to TRBJ2-5, with D maybe TRBD2 (6 bases). Per the germline V gene, CDR1 is SGHVS and CDR2 is FQNEAQ. V was trimmed by 7 bases and J by 2 bases, leaving 11 bases between them. CDR3 size: 13 residues. Written as DNA, the CDR3 is TGTGCCAGCACCAGGGACTTACAAGAGACCCAGTACTTC. Translated: CASTRDLQETQYF. The variable domain in full, with the rest retrieved from reference TRBV7-8 and TRBJ2-5, is GAGVSQSPRYKVAKRGQDVALRCDPISGHVSLFWYQQALGQGPEFLTYFQNEAQLDKSGLPSDRFFAERPEGSVSTLKIQRTQQEDSAVYLCASTRDLQETQYFGPGTRLLVL.